Below are 17 T cell receptor beta chains sequenced from a single sample in a study of cytomegalovirus exposure and HLA in healthy donors. The PCR contained 60 Vbeta and 13 Jbeta primers. Profiling relied on immunoSEQ multiplex PCR, and the TCRdb table lists in-frame clones only, not all of them. The sample shows about 140,000 clones, about 80% of them seen only once. The sample taken for sequencing was PBMCs. Receptors were obtained from a man aged 35 to 55 in good health and CMV-seropositive.

This clone has at least ten counts. This chain uses TRBV4-1 with TRBJ1-2; D is perhaps TRBD1 (5 bases). The CDR3 extends over 16 amino acids. V was shortened by 4 bases and J by 0 bases, with 15 bases between the two germline ends. Germline assignment: CDR1 MGHRA and CDR2 YSYEKL. This CDR3 reads CASSPSYQGPNYGYTF. As DNA, the CDR3 is TGCGCCAGCAGCCCGTCGTATCAGGGTCCTAACTATGGCTACACCTTC.

This clone is judged medium-sized. The chain has TRBV14 and TRBJ1-1; D is perhaps TRBD1 (6 bases). V was cut by 0 bases and J by 10 bases, with 12 bases left in between. Germline V CDR1 and CDR2: SGHDN, FVKESK. CDR3 length: 13 amino acids. CDR3 protein: CASSQDRRGGAFF. The CDR3 DNA reads TGTGCCAGCAGCCAAGATAGGAGGGGGGGAGCTTTCTTT.

The chain combines TRBV5-1 with TRBJ2-3; 14 positions match TRBD2. J gave up 4 bases and V 3 bases, and 4 bases lay outside the gene matches. This CDR3 is 16 amino acids long. CDR1 and CDR2 (germline): SGHRS, YFSETQ. In nucleotides, the CDR3 is TGCGCCAGCAGCTCGGGACTAGCGGGAGTAGCAGATACGCAGTATTTT. Translated: CASSSGLAGVADTQYF.

The V call is TRBV6-6, the J call TRBJ2-7; D unclear. In germline, CDR1 is MNHNY, CDR2 SVGAGI (reference sequence). The CDR3 contains 13 residues. V was cut by 6 bases and J by 3 bases, with 12 bases left in between. The CDR3 is CASSPGSHYEQYF. The CDR3 coding sequence is TGTGCCAGCAGCCCCGGGTCCCACTACGAGCAGTACTTC.

The chain recombines TRBV5-4 with TRBJ2-2, with D possibly matching TRBD1 (5 bases). The germline V gene encodes CDR1 SGHNT and CDR2 YYREEE (reference sequence). The CDR3 length is 16 residues. V was shortened by 3 bases and J by 1 base, with 13 bases between the two germline ends. The CDR3 coding sequence is TGTGCCAGCAGCTCCTTAACCGACAGGAACACCGGGGAGCTGTTTTTT. It translates to CASSSLTDRNTGELFF. Looking up the rest from reference TRBV5-4 and TRBJ2-2 gives the full variable domain: ETGVTQSPTHLIKTRGQQVTLRCSSQSGHNTVSWYQQALGQGPQFIFQYYREEENGRGNFPPRFSGLQFPNYSSELNVNALELDDSALYLCASSSLTDRNTGELFFGEGSRLTVL.

The V gene is TRBV6-5, the J gene TRBJ1-2; 10 bases match TRBD1. The CDR3 runs 12 residues. Trimming cost V 10 bases and J 4 bases; bases outside gene matches: 3. Germline CDR1 is MNHEY and CDR2 is SVGAGI. The CDR3 nucleotides read TGTGCCACCGGGACAGGGGTCTATGGCTACACCTTC. Protein product: CATGTGVYGYTF.

The chain links TRBV5-1 to TRBJ2-7; weak D call: TRBD2 (5 bases). Germline CDR1 reads SGHRS; CDR2 reads YFSETQ. V was trimmed by 0 bases and J by 6 bases, leaving 10 bases between them. The CDR3 consists of 13 residues. CDR3: CASSLGVGGEQYF. The CDR3 nucleotides read TGCGCCAGCAGCTTGGGGGTCGGAGGCGAGCAGTACTTC.

V gene TRBV27 combines with J gene TRBJ2-7, with TRBD2 identical over 9 bases. The CDR3 is 16 residues long. V was clipped by 5 bases and J by 2 bases; unmatched bases: 10. The germline gives CDR1 MNHEY, CDR2 SMNVEV (reference sequence). The CDR3 spells CASSRTLTSGAYEQYF. As DNA, the CDR3 is TGTGCCAGCAGTCGTACCCTGACTAGCGGTGCCTACGAGCAGTACTTC.

The chain combines TRBV18 with TRBJ2-7; tentative D call: TRBD2 (5 bases). Trimming took 3 bases from V and 5 from J, leaving 11 bases between them. The V gene's germline CDR1 is KGHSH and CDR2 LQKENI. The CDR3 loop spans 13 amino acids. CDR3 DNA sequence: TGTGCCAGCTCACCCGGACTTGAGAACGAGCAGTACTTC. Protein product: CASSPGLENEQYF.

Points on this clone: One junction end disagrees with the germline gene, perhaps due to a read error. This CDR3 is CASSSLAGWNNERFF. The CDR3, as DNA: TGTGCCAGCAGCTCGCTAGCGGGATGGAACAATGAGCGGTTCTTC. The V call is TRBV7-8, the J call TRBJ2-1, with 9 bases aligning to TRBD2. The germline V gene has CDR1 SGHVS and CDR2 FQNEAQ. The CDR3 is 15 residues long. Drawing the rest from reference TRBV7-8 and TRBJ2-1, the complete variable domain is GAGVSQSPRYKVAKRGQDVALRCDPISGHVSLFWYQQALGQGPEFLTYFQNEAQLDKSGLPSDRFFAERPEGSVSTLKIQRTQQEDSAVYLCASSSLAGWNNERFFGPGTRLTVL.

V gene TRBV30 combines with J gene TRBJ1-3, with unresolved D. Germline-derived CDR1 and CDR2 are GTSNPN and SVGIG (reference sequence). The CDR3 length is 13 residues. V dropped 3 bases and J dropped 7 bases, with 13 bases sitting between them. The CDR3: CAWRTELGNTIYF. Here the CDR3 DNA reads TGTGCCTGGAGGACGGAGCTTGGGAACACCATATATTTT.

This clone was detected only once. This chain joins TRBV2 and TRBJ1-1; D unresolved. Looked up from germline, CDR1 is SNHLY and CDR2 is FYNNEI. The CDR3 has 12 residues. Trimming removed 4 bases at V and 9 bases at J, with 12 bases between. This CDR3 reads CASSVSEAQAFF. CDR3 DNA: TGTGCCAGCAGTGTTTCCGAGGCTCAAGCTTTCTTT. The full variable domain, with the rest looked up from reference TRBV2 and TRBJ1-1, is EPEVTQTPSHQVTQMGQEVILRCVPISNHLYFYWYRQILGQKVEFLVSFYNNEISEKSEIFDDQFSVERPDGSNFTLKIRSTKLEDSAMYFCASSVSEAQAFFGQGTRLTVV.

The rearrangement links TRBV5-4 to TRBJ1-1, with TRBD1 matching 8 bases. This CDR3 is 17 amino acids long. Unmatched junction bases numbered 11, after V lost 4 bases and J lost 0 bases. The germline V gene encodes CDR1 SGHNT and CDR2 YYREEE (reference sequence). The CDR3 region has the DNA TGTGCCAGCAGCACGGACAGGGTTCGGAGTGTGAACACTGAAGCTTTCTTT. The encoded protein is CASSTDRVRSVNTEAFF. The full variable domain, completed using reference TRBV5-4 and TRBJ1-1, is ETGVTQSPTHLIKTRGQQVTLRCSSQSGHNTVSWYQQALGQGPQFIFQYYREEENGRGNFPPRFSGLQFPNYSSELNVNALELDDSALYLCASSTDRVRSVNTEAFFGQGTRLTVV.

J is TRBJ1-3 and V is TRBV10-3; possible D gene TRBD1, 5 bases. Germline V lookup: CDR1 ENHRY, CDR2 SYGVKD. Between the trimmed V and J ends, which lost 3 bases and 4 bases, there was a span of 13 bases. The CDR3 is 15 amino acids. Here the CDR3 DNA reads TGTGCCATCAGTGATCCAGGGCGGATGGGAAACACCATATATTTT. It yields the protein CAISDPGRMGNTIYF.

This chain connects TRBV27 to TRBJ2-7; D is unresolved. The germline gives CDR1 MNHEY, CDR2 SMNVEV (reference sequence). The CDR3 is 15 residues long. V dropped 2 bases and J dropped 2 bases, with 13 bases sitting between them. CDR3 sequence: CASSLVKRSTYEQYF. In DNA, the CDR3 is TGTGCCAGCAGTTTAGTCAAACGATCTACCTACGAGCAGTACTTC.

The chain employs TRBV5-4 and TRBJ2-1, with 9 bases identical to TRBD1. The CDR3 runs to 13 residues. V dropped 9 bases and J dropped 3; count of bases not matched to a gene: 4. In germline, CDR1 is SGHNT, CDR2 YYREEE (reference sequence). The CDR3 here is CAIRQGGYNEQFF. The DNA for the CDR3 is TGTGCCATCCGACAGGGGGGCTACAATGAGCAGTTCTTC.

V usage is TRBV30 and J usage is TRBJ2-2; D ambiguous. Germline V CDR1 and CDR2: GTSNPN, SVGIG (reference sequence). This CDR3 is built from 13 residues. V was trimmed by 7 bases and J by 1 base, leaving 10 bases between them. The CDR3 DNA follows: TGTGCCTTACGAGCAGGGAACACCGGGGAGCTGTTTTTT. Translation gives CALRAGNTGELFF.